The present TCR beta chain was sequenced within a study of blood T cell repertoires in COVID-19. Overall study context: Sites in the United States, Italy and Spain provided acute and convalescent COVID-19 samples. The analysed material was cDNA or gDNA that came from T cells, B-cell-depleted T cells, or PBMCs.

Enrolled during active infection, Seattle patients were then followed longitudinally. V gave up 2 bases and J gave up 4 bases; unmatched junction bases: 4. The CDR3 runs 14 residues. CDR1 and CDR2 (germline): MNHEY, SVGAGI. Under the authors' procedure: Reference gene primer amplification gave nucleated cell count estimates. The data were produced by immunoSEQ multiplex PCR, yet TCRdb's version contains in-frame clones alone and is incomplete. V and J calls and clone size follow that table, whereas D and trimming were derived from the DNA. The table has fewer than 350,000 clones, around 90% seen once.

Sequenced material: peripheral blood. The chain employs TRBV6-5 and TRBJ1-1; 7 bases fit TRBD1. The receptor comes from a woman in her 30s with COVID-19, enrolled during active disease. CDR3 DNA: TGTGCCAGCAGTTACCGGGACAGTGGCACTGAAGCTTTCTTT. Amino acids: CASSYRDSGTEAFF.